This TCR beta chain comes out of a study of OX40 agonist ivuxolimab in advanced cancers. Study results and limitations: Dose levels from 0.1 to 3.0 mg/kg saw CD4+ and CD8+ blood T cells expand clonally by week 6. Expanded clones belonging to CD8+ T cells outnumbered, on average, those of CD4+. It was not determined which antigens were specifically recognized by the peripheral T cells that had undergone clonal expansion.

The cohort excluded patients with autoimmune disease history or systemic immunosuppression. The data were produced by immunoSEQ multiplex PCR, yet TCRdb's version contains in-frame clones alone and is incomplete. The sample lists tens of thousands of clones; approximately 80% were seen once. The V gene's germline CDR1 is KGHSH and CDR2 LQKENI. The CDR3 has 12 amino acids. V lost 3 bases to trimming and J lost 10 bases, with 12 bases between them. Points on this clone: What it binds is unknown.

The genes are TRBV18 and TRBJ1-1; D might be TRBD1 (6 bases). The sequencing here drew on CD4+ or CD8+ T cells sorted from blood, taken in a trial of the OX40 agonist ivuxolimab. The receptor was derived from an adult with an advanced solid tumor such as melanoma, head and neck, liver or kidney cancer. For the CDR3, the DNA is TGTGCCAGCTCACCTGGACAGACAGTAGCTTTCTTT. It specifies CASSPGQTVAFF.